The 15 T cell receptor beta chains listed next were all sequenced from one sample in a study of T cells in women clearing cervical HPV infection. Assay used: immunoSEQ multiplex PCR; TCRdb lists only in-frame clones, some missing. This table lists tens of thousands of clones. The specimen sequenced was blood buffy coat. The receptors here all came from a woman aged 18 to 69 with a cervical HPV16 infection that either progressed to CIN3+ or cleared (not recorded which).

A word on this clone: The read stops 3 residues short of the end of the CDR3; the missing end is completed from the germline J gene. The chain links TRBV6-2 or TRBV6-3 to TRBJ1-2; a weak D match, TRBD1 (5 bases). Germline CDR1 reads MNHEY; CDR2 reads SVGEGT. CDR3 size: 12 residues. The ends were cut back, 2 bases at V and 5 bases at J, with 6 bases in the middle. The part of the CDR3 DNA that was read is TGTGCCAGCAGTTACGGGGGGTATGGC. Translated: CASSYGGYG. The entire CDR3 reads CASSYGGYGYTF.

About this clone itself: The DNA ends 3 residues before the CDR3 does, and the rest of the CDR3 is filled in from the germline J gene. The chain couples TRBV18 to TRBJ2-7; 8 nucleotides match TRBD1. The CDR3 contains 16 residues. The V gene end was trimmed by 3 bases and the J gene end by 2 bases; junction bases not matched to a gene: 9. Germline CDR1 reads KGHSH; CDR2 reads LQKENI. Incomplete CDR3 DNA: TGTGCCAGCTCACCCGATCTCCGACAGGGGACCTACGAG. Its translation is CASSPDLRQGTYE. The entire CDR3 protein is CASSPDLRQGTYEQYF.

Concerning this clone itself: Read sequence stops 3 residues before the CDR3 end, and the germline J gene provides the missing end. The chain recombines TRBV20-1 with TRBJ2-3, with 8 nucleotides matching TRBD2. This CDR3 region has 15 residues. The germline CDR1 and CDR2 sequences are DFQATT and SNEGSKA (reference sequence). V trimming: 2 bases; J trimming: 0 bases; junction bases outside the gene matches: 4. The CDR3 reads CSARNSGISTDTQYF. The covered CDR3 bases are TGCAGTGCTAGAAATAGCGGGATAAGCACAGATACG.

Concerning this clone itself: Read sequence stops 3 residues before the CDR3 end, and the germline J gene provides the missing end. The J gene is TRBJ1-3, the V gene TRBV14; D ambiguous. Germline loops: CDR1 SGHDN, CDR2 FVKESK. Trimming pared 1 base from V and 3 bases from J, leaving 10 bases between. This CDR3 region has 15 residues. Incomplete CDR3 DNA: TGTGCCAGCAGCCAAGGAGCCCTTTATGGAAACACC. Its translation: CASSQGALYGNT. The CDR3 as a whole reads CASSQGALYGNTIYF.

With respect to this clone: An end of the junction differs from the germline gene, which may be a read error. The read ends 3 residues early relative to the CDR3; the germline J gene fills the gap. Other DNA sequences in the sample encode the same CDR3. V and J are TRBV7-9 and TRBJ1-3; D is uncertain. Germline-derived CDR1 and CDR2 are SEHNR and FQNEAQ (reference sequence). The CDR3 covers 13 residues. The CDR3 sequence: CASSSGGGNTIYF. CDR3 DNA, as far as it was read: TGTGCCAGCAGTTCAGGAGGTGGAAACACA.

CDR3 region: CASSLDPYDYTF. CDR3 DNA, as far as it was read: TGTGCCAGCAGCTTAGATCCCTACGAC. This chain links TRBV7-9 with TRBJ1-2; D is undetermined. The sequence runs out 3 residues before the end of the CDR3; the remainder is reconstructed from the germline J gene. The CDR3 length is 12 residues. Germline CDR1 reads SEHNR; CDR2 reads FQNEAQ (reference sequence).

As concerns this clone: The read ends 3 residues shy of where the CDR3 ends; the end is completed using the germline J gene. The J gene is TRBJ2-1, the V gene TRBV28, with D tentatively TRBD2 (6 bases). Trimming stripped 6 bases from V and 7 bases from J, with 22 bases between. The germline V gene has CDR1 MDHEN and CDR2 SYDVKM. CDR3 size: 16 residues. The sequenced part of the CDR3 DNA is TGTGCCAGCAGCTTAACCGGGACTCCTACCCGTAATGAG. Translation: CASSLTGTPTRNE. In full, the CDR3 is CASSLTGTPTRNEQFF. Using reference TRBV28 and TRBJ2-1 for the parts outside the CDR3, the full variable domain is DVKVTQSSRYLVKRTGEKVFLECVQDMDHENMFWYRQDPGLGLRLIYFSYDVKMKEKGDIPEGYSVSREKKERFSLILESASTNQTSMYLCASSLTGTPTRNEQFFGPGTRLTVL.

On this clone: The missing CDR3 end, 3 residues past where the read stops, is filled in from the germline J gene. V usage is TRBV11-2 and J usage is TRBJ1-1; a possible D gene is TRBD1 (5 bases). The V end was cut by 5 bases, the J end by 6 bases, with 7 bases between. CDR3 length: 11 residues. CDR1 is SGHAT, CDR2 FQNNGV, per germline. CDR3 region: CASSRGAEAFF. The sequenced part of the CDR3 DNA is TGTGCCAGCAGCCGGGGGGCTGAA. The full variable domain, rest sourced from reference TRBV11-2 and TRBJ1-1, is EAGVAQSPRYKIIEKRQSVAFWCNPISGHATLYWYQQILGQGPKLLIQFQNNGVVDDSQLPKDRFSAERLKGVDSTLKIQPAKLEDSAVYLCASSRGAEAFFGQGTRLTVV.

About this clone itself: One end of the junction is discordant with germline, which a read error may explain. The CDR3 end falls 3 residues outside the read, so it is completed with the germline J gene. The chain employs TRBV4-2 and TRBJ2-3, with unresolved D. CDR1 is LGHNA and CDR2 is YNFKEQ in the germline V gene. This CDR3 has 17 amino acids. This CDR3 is CASSQHLVTSSTDTQYF. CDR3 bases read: TGCGCCAGCAGCCAACACCTAGTCACCTCTAGCACAGATACG.

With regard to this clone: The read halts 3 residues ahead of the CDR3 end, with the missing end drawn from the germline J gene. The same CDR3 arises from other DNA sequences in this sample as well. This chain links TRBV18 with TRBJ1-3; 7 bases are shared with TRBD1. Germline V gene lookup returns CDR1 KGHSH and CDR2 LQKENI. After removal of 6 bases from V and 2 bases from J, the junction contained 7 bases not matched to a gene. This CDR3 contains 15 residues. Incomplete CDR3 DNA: TGTGCCAGCTCGCTGGGGGACAGTCCTGGAAACACC. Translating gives CASSLGDSPGNT. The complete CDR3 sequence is CASSLGDSPGNTIYF. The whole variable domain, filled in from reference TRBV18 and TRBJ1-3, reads NAGVMQNPRHLVRRRGQEARLRCSPMKGHSHVYWYRQLPEEGLKFMVYLQKENIIDESGMPKERFSAEFPKEGPSILRIQQVVRGDSAAYFCASSLGDSPGNTIYFGEGSWLTVV.

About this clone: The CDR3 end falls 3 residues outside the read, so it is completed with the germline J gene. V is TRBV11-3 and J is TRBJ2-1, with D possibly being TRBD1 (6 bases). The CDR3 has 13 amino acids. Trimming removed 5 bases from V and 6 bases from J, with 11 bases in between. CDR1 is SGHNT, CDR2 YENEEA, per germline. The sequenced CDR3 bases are TGTGCCAGCAGCCAGACAGGCCCCAATGAG. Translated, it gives CASSQTGPNE. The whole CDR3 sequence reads CASSQTGPNEQFF.

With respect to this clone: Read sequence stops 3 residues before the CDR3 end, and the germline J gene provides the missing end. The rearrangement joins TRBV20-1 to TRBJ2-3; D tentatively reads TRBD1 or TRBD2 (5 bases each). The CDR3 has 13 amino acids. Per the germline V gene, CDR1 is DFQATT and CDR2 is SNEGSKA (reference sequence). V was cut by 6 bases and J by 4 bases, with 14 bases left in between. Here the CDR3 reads CSAEEGSSDTQYF. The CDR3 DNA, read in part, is TGCAGTGCAGAAGAGGGGTCCTCAGATACG.

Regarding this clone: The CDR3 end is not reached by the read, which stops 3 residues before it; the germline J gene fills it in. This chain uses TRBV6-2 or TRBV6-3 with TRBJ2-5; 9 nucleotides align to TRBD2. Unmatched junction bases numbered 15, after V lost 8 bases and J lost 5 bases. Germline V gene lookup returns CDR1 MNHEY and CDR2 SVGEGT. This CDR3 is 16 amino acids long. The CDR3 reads CASFGLAGAVLETQYF. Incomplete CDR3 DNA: TGTGCCAGCTTTGGATTAGCGGGAGCCGTCCTGGAGACC.

Partial CDR3 DNA: TGTGCCAGCAGTTACGGACAGGGCGGCACTGAA. This encodes CASSYGQGGTE. The CDR3 reads in full as CASSYGQGGTEAFF. V and J are TRBV6-2 or TRBV6-3 and TRBJ1-1; 8 bases are a match to TRBD1. The read finishes 3 residues shy of the CDR3 end, and the germline J gene is used to complete it. Per the germline V gene, CDR1 is MNHEY and CDR2 is SVGEGT. The CDR3 contains 14 residues. Losses at the gene ends were 2 bases for V and 4 bases for J; bases not matched to a gene: 3.

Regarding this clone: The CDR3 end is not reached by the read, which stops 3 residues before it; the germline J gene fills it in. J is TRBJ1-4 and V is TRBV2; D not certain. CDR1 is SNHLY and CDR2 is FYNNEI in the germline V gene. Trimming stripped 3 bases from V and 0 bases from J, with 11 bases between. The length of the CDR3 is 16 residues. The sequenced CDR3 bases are TGTGCCAGCAGTGAGGGCCAGGCAGCAACTAATGAAAAA. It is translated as CASSEGQAATNEK. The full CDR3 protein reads CASSEGQAATNEKLFF.